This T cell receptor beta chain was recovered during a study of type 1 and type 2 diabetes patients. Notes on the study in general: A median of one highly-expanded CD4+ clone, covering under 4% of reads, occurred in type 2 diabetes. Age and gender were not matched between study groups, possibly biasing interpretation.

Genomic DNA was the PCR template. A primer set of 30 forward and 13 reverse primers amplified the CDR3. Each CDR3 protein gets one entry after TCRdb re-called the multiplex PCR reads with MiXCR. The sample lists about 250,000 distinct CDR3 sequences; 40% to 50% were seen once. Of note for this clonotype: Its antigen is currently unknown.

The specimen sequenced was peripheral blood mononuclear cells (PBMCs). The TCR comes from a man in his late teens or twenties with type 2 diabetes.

CDR3 bases: TGTGCCAGCAGCTCCCCCCGTACGGCTATGGCAGATACGCAGTATTTT. The encoded protein is CASSSPRTAMADTQYF. V gene TRBV7-2 combines with J gene TRBJ2-3; D is undetermined. V lost 4 bases and J 4 bases, leaving 18 bases between the germline ends. The CDR3 is 16 residues long. The germline V gene encodes CDR1 SGHTA and CDR2 FQGNSA.